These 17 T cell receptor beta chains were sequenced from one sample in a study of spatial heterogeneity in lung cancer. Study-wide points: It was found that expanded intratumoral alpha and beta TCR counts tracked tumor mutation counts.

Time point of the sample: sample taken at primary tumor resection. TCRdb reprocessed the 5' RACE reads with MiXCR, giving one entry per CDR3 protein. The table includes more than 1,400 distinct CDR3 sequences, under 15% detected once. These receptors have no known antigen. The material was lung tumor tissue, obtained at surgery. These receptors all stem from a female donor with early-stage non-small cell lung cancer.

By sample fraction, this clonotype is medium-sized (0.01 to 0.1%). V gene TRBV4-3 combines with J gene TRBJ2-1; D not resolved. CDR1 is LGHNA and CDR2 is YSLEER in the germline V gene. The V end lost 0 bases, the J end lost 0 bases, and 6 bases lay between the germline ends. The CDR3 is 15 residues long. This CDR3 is CASSQDTSSYNEQFF. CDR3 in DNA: TGCGCCAGCAGCCAAGATACGAGCTCCTACAATGAGCAGTTCTTC.

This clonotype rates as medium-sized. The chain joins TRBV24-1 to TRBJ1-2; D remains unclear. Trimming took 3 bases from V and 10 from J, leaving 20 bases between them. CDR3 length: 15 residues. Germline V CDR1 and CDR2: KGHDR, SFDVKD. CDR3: CATSDPSRAGRDYTF. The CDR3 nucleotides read TGTGCCACCAGTGATCCAAGCCGGGCGGGGAGGGACTACACCTTC.

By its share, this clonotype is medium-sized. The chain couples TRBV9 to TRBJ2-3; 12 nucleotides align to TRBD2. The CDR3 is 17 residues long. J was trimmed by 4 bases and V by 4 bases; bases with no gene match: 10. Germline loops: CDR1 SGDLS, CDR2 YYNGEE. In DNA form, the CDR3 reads TGTGCCAGCAGCCCACAACTAGCGGGAGGAGTCCCAGATACGCAGTATTTT. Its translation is CASSPQLAGGVPDTQYF.

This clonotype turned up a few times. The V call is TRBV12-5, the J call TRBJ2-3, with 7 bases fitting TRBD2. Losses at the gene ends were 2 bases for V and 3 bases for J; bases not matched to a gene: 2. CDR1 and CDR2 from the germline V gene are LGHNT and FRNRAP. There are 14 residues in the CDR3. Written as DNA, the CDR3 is TGTGCTAGTGGTTTGTCTAGCGGAACAGATACGCAGTATTTT. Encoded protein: CASGLSSGTDTQYF.

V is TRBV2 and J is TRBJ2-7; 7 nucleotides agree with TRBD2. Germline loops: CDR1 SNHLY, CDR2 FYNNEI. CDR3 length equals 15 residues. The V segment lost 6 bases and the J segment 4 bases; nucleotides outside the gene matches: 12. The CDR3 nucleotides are TGTGCCAGCAGCCAACAGCGGGACTCGTGGTACGAGCAGTACTTC. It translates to CASSQQRDSWYEQYF. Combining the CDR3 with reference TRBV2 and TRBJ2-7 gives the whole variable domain EPEVTQTPSHQVTQMGQEVILRCVPISNHLYFYWYRQILGQKVEFLVSFYNNEISEKSEIFDDQFSVERPDGSNFTLKIRSTKLEDSAMYFCASSQQRDSWYEQYFGPGTRLTVT.

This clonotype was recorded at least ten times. The CDR3 loop reads CASSYSPSGAPHNEQFF. The CDR3 DNA follows: TGTGCCAGCAGTTACTCCCCCAGCGGGGCCCCCCACAATGAGCAGTTCTTC. The chain employs TRBV6-2 or TRBV6-3 and TRBJ2-1, with TRBD2 matching 7 bases. This CDR3 comprises 17 residues. Germline loops: CDR1 MNHEY, CDR2 SVGEGT. The V gene end was trimmed by 0 bases and the J gene end by 5 bases; junction bases not matched to a gene: 10.

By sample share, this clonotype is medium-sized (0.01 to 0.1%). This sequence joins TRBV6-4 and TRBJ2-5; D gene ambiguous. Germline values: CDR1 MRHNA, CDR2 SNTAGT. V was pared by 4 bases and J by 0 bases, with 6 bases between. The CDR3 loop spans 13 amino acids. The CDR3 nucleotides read TGTGCCAGCAGTGCCCACAACCAAGAGACCCAGTACTTC. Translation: CASSAHNQETQYF.

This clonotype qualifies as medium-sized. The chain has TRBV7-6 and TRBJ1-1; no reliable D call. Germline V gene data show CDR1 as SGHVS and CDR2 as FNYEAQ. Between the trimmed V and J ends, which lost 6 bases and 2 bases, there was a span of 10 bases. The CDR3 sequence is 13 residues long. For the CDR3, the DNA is TGTGCCAGCAGAGCCGACACCAACACTGAAGCTTTCTTT. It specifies CASRADTNTEAFF.

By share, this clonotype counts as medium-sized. The CDR3 sequence: CASSQDPSLLGTSDEQYF. CDR3 DNA sequence: TGTGCCAGCAGCCAGGACCCCTCCTTACTCGGGACTTCCGACGAGCAGTACTTC. This chain connects TRBV3-1 to TRBJ2-7, with a weak D call TRBD2 (6 bases). V lost 3 bases, J lost 5 bases, and 26 bases lay in between. This CDR3 comprises 18 residues. The germline V gene encodes CDR1 LGHDT and CDR2 YNNKEL (reference sequence).

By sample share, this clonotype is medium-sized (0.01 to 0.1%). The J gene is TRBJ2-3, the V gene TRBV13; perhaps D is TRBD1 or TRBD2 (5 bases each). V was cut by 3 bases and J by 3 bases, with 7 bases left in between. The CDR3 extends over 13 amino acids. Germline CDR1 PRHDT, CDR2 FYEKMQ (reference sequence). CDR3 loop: CASSFEGTDTQYF. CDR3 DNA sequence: TGTGCCAGCAGCTTCGAGGGGACAGATACGCAGTATTTT.

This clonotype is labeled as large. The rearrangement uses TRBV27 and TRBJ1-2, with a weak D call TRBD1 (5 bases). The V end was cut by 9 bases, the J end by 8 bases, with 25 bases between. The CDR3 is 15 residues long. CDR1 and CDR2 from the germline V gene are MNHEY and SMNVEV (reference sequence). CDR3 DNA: TGTGCCAGTTCTTCCCTCGGCTGGGGGTCTCACGGCTACACCTTC. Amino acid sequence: CASSSLGWGSHGYTF.

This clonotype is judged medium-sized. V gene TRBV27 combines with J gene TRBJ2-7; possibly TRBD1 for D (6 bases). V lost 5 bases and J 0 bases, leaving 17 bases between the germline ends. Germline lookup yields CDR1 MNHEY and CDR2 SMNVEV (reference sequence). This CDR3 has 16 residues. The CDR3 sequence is CASSALPTGFSYEQYF. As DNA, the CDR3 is TGTGCCAGCAGTGCGCTACCCACAGGGTTCTCCTACGAGCAGTACTTC.

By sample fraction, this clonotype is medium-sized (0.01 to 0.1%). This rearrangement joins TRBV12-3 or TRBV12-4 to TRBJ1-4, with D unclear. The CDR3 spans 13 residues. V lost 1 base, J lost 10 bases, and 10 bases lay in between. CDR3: CASSLVMGGKLFF. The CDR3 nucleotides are TGTGCCAGCAGTTTAGTGATGGGTGGAAAACTGTTTTTT.

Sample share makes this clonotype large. CDR3 in DNA: TGTGCCAGCAGCTTAGACAGGGTTCGAACTGAAGCTTTCTTT. It specifies CASSLDRVRTEAFF. The chain carries TRBV7-8 and TRBJ1-1; TRBD1 might be the D (6 bases). Per the germline V gene, CDR1 is SGHVS and CDR2 is FQNEAQ. The length of the CDR3 is 14 residues. The ends were cut back, 1 base at V and 5 bases at J, with 11 bases in the middle.

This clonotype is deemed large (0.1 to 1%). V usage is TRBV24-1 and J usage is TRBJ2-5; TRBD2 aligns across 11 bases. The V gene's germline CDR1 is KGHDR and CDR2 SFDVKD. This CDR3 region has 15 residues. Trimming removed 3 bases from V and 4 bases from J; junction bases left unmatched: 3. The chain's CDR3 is CATSDVSGRAETQYF. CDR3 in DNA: TGTGCCACCAGTGATGTTAGCGGGAGGGCAGAGACCCAGTACTTC.

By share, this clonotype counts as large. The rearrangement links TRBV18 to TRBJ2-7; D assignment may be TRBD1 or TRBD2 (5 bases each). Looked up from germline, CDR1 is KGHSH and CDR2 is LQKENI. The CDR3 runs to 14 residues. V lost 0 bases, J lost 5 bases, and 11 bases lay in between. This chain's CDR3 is CASSPPGRSDEQYF. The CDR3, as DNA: TGTGCCAGCTCACCACCGGGACGGAGCGACGAGCAGTACTTC.

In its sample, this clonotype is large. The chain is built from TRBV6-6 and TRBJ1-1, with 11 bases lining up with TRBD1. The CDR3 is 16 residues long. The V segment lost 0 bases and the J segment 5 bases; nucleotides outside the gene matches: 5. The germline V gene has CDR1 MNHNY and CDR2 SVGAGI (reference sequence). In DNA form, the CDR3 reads TGTGCCAGCAGTTACTCGGACAGGGGGCGAGGAACTGAAGCTTTCTTT. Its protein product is CASSYSDRGRGTEAFF.